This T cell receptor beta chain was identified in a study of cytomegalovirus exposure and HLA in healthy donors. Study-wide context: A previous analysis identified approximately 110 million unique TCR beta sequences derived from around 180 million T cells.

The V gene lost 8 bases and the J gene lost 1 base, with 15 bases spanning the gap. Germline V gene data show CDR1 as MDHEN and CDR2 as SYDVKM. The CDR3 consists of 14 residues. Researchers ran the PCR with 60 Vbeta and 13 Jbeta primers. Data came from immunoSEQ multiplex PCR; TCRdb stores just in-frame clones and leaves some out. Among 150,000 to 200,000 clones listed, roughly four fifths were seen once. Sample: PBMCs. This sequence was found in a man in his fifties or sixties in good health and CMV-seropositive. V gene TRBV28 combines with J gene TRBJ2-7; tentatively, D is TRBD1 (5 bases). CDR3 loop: CASRTSGPSYEQYF. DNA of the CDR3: TGTGCCAGCCGAACATCAGGGCCATCCTACGAGCAGTACTTC.